The present entry profiles one T cell receptor beta chain with its context. Its antigen is not known. The data belong to a study of identifying expanded T cells in peripheral blood. TCRdb's table, derived via immunoSEQ multiplex PCR, lists solely in-frame clones and lacks some. The sample lists 83,000 or so clones; roughly 86% were seen once. Study outcomes and limitations: Clone count variance between approximately two-week samples rose with total template count. Differentially abundant clones: around 1.1 between replicates, 16.4 at approximately two weeks, approximately 19 at four.

V dropped 0 bases and J dropped 1 base, with 4 bases sitting between them. Germline loops: CDR1 SGHRS, CDR2 YFSETQ. The CDR3 spans 14 residues. Healthy donors had no documented immune events, such as infections, while sampled. V usage is TRBV5-1 and J usage is TRBJ2-2; unclear D gene. Material: blood. The TCR comes from a person aged 18 to 70 in good health. The CDR3 nucleotides read TGCGCCAGCAGCTTGGGACAGAACACCGGGGAGCTGTTTTTT. This codes for CASSLGQNTGELFF.